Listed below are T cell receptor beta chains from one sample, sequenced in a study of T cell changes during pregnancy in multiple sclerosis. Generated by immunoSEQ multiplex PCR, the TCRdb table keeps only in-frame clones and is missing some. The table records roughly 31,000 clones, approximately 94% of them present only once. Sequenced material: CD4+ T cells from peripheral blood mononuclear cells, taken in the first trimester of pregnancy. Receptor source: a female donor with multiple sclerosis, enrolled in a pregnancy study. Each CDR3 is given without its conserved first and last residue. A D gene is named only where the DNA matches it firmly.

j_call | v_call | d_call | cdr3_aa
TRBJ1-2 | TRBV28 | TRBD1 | ASTGGQGATGYT
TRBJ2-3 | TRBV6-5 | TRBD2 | ASSYGAGFMDTQY
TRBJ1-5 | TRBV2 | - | ASSERSGNQPQH
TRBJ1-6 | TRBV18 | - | ASSLTGSGSPLH
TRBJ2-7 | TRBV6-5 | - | ASSYSGTYEQY
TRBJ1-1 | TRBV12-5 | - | ASGLTPDGQSLSNTEAF
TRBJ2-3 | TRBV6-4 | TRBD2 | ASSGTSGGADTQY
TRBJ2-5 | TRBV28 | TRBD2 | ASTRGLAGEETQY
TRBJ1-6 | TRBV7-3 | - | ASSLGGGGSPLH
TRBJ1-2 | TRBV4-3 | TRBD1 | ASSHRTGDYGYT
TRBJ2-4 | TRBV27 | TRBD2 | ASSPFREGGQY
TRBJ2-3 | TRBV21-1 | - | ASSKSKTQSGSSQY
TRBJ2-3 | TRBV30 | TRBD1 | AWSVRQGAVADTQY
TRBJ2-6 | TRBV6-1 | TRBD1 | ASSRGGSGANVLT
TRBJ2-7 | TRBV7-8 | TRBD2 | ASSALGSGVSYEQY
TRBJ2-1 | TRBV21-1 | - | ASSNTDSSYNEQF
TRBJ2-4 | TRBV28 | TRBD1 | ASSSGTGANIQY
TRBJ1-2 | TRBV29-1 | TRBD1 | SVGQNYGYT
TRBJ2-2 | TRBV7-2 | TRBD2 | ASSFSGGFTGELF
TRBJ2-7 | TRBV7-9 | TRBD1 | ASSKQGSIGYEQY
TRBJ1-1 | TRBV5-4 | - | ASSFFQGQTNTEAF
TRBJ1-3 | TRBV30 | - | AWSIERSGNTIY
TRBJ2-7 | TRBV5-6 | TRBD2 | ASSWRGSTRQY
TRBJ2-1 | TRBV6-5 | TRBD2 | ASSYGRGGYNEQF
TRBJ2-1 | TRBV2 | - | ASSEVQRYNEQF
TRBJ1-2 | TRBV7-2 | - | ASSPPVITRQSYGYT
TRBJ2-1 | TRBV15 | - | ATSSARARYNEQF
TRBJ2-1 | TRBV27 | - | ASSPVRWDTSYNEQF
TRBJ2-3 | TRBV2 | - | ASSVPDYGTDTQY
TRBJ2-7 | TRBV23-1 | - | ARATDSYEQY
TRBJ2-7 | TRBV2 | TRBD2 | ASGSGGAKSYEQY
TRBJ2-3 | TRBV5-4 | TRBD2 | ASSSRGTITDTQY
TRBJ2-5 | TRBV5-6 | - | ASSSLTSGETQY
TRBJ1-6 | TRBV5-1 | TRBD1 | ASSLMTGGNSPLH
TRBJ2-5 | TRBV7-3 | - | ASSPAFRETQY
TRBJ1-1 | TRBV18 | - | ASSQIEGVTEAF
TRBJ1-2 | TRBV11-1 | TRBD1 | ASSLDPTGHGYT
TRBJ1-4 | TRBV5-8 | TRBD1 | ASSTGQGAGIDEKLF
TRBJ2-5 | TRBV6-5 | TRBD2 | ASNHGAGGQETQY
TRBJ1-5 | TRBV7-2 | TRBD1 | ASSFRQGDQPQH
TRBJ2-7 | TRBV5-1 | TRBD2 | ASSVTSGVREQY
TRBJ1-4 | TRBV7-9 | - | ASSLAQGSFNEKLF
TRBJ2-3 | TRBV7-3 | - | ASSPSGTLSTDTQY
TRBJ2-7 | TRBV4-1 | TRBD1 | ASSQGLGGLSYEQY
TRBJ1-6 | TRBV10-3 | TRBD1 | AISEERTGDSPLH
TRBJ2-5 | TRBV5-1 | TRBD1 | ASSLDGTVQETQY
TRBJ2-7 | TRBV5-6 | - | ASSWAGPINGQY
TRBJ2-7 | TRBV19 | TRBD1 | ASSMNRGDHYEQY